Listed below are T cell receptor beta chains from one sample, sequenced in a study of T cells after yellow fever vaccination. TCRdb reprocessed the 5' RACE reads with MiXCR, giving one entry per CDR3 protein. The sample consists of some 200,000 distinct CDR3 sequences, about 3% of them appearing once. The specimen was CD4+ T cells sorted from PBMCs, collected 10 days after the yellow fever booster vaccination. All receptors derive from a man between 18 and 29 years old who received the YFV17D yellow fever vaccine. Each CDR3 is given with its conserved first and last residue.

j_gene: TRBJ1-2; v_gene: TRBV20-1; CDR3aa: CSARMGADYGYTF
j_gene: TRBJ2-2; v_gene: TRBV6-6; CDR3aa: CASSYGAGVETGELFF
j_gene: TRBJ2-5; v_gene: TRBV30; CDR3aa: CAWSVQSARRTQYF
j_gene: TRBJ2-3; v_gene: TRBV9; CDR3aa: CASSSASGGADTQYF
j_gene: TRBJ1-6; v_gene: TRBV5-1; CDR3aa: CASSSGEGAYNSPLHF
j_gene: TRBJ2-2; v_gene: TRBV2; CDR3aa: CASRGLADTGELFF
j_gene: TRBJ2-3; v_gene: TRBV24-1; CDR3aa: CATSDITRGRTDTQYF
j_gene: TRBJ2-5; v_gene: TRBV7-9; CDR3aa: CASSFRGGPETQYF
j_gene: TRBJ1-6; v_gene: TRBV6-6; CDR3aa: CASSSGQAPLHF
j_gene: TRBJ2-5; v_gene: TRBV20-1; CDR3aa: CSVSDREETQYF
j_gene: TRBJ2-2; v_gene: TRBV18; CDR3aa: CASSPSQGTSGELFF
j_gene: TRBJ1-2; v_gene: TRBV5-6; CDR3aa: CARIPRRSYGYTF
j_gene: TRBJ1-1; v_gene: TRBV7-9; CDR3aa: CASSLGRGAALGAFF
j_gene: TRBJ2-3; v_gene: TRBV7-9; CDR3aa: CASSSLMGADTQYF
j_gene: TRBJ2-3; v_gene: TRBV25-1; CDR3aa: CASSEPSGGADTQYF
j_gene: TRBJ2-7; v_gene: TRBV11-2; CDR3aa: CASRPSERGDPYEQYF
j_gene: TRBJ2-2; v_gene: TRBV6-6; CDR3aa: CASSYVTTGELFF
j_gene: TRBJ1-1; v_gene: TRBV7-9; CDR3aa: CASSLVITEAFF
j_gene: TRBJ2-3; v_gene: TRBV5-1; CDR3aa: CASSLLAVGADTQYF
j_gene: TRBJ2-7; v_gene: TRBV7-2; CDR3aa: CASSSSSGTQYEQYF
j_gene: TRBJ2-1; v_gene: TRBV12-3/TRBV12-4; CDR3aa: CASSLVQGSSYNEQFF
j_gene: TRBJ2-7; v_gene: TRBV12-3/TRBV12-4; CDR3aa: CASTRGRGHQEQYF
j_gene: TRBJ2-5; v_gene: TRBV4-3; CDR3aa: CASSQELAGGKATQYF
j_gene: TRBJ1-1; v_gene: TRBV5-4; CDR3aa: CASSLLQGAQTEAFF
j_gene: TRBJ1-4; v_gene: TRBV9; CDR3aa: CASSPGGPATNEKLFF
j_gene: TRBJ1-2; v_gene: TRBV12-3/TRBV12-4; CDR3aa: CASSPGQGFYGYTF
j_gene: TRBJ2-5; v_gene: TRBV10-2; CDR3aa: CASRAGGPETQYF
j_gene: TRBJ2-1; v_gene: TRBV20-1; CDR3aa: CSARDQSGGANEQFF
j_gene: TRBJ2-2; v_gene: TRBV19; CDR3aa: CASSPQWFWDTGELFF
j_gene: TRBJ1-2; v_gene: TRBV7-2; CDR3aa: CASSRNQGNYGYTF
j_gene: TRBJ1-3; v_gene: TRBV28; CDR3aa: CASSWTSGNTIYF
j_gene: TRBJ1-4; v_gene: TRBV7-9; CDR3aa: CASSSDEEKLFF
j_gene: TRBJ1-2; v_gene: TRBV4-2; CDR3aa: CASSQEGTGGSGGYTF
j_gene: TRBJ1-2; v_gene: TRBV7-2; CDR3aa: CASSPPGRGYTF
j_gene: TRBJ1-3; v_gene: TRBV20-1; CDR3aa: CSATTGVGNTIYF
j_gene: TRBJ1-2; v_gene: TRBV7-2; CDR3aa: CASRGTGAQGYTF
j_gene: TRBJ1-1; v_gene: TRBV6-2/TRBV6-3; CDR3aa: CASRTGFTEAFF
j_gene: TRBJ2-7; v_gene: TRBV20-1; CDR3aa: CSARDSAGAYEQYF
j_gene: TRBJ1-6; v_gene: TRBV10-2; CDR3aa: CATSPGNSPLHF
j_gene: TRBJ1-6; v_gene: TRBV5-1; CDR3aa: CASSLEGEGSPLHF
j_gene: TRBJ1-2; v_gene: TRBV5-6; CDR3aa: CASSFTGGSYGYTF
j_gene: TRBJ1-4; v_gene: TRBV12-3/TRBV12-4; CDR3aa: CASSGHRNEKLFF
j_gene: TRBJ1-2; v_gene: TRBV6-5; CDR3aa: CASSLRTGERGYGYTF
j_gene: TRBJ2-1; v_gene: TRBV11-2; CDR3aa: CASSFLGQDGLTSNEQFF
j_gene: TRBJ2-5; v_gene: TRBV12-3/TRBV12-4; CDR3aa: CASSRTGETQYF
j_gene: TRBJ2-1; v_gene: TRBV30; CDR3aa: CAWSAGGQSRFF
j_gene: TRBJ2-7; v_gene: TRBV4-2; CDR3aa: CASSQVAGTGVRGEQYF
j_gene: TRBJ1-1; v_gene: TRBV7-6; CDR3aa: CASTSQEGIYTEAFF
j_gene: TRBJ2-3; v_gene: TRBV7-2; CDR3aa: CASSSTGSDTQYF
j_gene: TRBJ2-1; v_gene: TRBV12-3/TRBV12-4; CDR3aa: CASTIRVVAMKEQFF
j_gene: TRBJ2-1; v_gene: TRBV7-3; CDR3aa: CASSLDFWTDEQFF